Listed below are T cell receptor beta chains from one sample, sequenced in a study of T cell responses to AZD1222 COVID-19 vaccine. Clones were sequenced by immunoSEQ multiplex PCR, and TCRdb holds only the in-frame ones, with some missing. The table records roughly 100,000 clones, roughly 83% of them present only once. The source material was peripheral blood, sampled on day 0 of AZD1222 vaccination. The origin of the receptors is an adult in good health. Each CDR3 is given with its conserved first and last residue. The D gene is left open where the match is weak. For some rows the clone size is stated as once, few or many, or as a class when expanded; others skip it.

>TRBV19|.|TRBJ1-4|.
CASSGTVATNEKLFF
TGTGCCAGTAGTGGGACGGTCGCAACTAATGAAAAACTGTTTTTT
>TRBV7-2|.|TRBJ2-7|.
CASSLVADFYEQYF
TGTGCCAGCAGCTTAGTTGCAGATTTCTACGAGCAGTACTTC
>TRBV6-6|.|TRBJ1-5|.
CASSYSDNLQPQHF
TGTGCCAGCAGTTACTCAGACAACCTTCAGCCCCAGCATTTT
>TRBV11-3|TRBD1|TRBJ2-1|.
CASSQPGQGAHEQFF
TGTGCCAGCAGCCAACCGGGACAGGGGGCACATGAGCAGTTCTTC
>TRBV5-1|TRBD1|TRBJ2-7|.
CASSLPTGARYEQYF
TGCGCCAGCAGCTTGCCTACAGGGGCCCGCTACGAGCAGTACTTC
>TRBV10-3|.|TRBJ2-4|.
CAISEEGGLAKNIQYF
TGTGCCATCAGTGAGGAGGGGGGACTAGCCAAAAACATTCAGTACTTC
>TRBV9|.|TRBJ2-1|once
CASSVRPSRAQFF
TGTGCCAGCAGCGTAAGACCCTCCCGGGCGCAGTTCTTC
>TRBV6-6|.|TRBJ1-4|.
CASSLLLSGVNHEKLFF
TGTGCCAGCAGTCTCCTCCTTTCTGGAGTAAACCATGAAAAACTGTTTTTT
>TRBV6-5|.|TRBJ1-3|.
CASSPADNSGNTIYF
TGTGCCAGCAGTCCCGCCGATAACTCTGGAAACACCATATATTTT
>TRBV6-5|.|TRBJ1-1|.
CASSYSDRMNTEAFF
TGTGCCAGCAGTTACTCTGACAGGATGAACACTGAAGCTTTCTTT
>TRBV6-1|.|TRBJ2-1|.
CASSELNGWTRAGEQFF
TGTGCCAGCAGTGAGCTTAATGGGTGGACGAGGGCGGGCGAGCAGTTCTTC
>TRBV28|.|TRBJ1-3|.
CASSERGNTIYF
TGTGCCAGCAGCGAGAGGGGGAACACCATATATTTT
>TRBV9|TRBD2|TRBJ2-1|.
CASSVAPSGRGWHEQFF
TGTGCCAGCAGCGTTGCCCCTAGCGGGAGGGGCTGGCATGAGCAGTTCTTC
>TRBV19|TRBD1|TRBJ1-1|.
CASKERGLLNTEAFF
TGTGCCAGTAAGGAAAGGGGGCTCCTGAACACTGAAGCTTTCTTT
>TRBV5-6|TRBD2|TRBJ2-5|.
CASSAPGLAKETQYF
TGTGCCAGCAGCGCTCCGGGACTAGCAAAAGAGACCCAGTACTTC
>TRBV6-2/TRBV6-3|.|TRBJ2-7|.
CASSYDRSHEQYF
TGTGCCAGCAGTTATGACAGGTCCCACGAGCAGTACTTC